The sequence of this TCR beta chain was determined in a study of T cells after yellow fever vaccination. Findings of the study overall: Some clonotypes, a small share, were shared between CD4 and CD8 compartments. Clones from primary vaccination mostly reappeared after the booster (roughly 97% CD4, 88% CD8). From the bulk population, abundant clonotypes could contaminate and appear within FACS-sorted repertoires.

The study made its TCR cDNA through 5'RACE template switching. That step introduced a universal primer site along with UMIs. TCRdb processed the 5' RACE reads anew with MiXCR; each CDR3 protein has one entry. The table has 200,000 to 300,000 distinct CDR3 sequences, roughly 6.3% seen once. Concerning this clonotype: The target antigen is unknown.

CDR3 length equals 15 residues. V lost 1 base to trimming and J lost 3 bases; unmatched junction nucleotides: 6. The chain recombines TRBV12-3 or TRBV12-4 with TRBJ2-7; 7 bases fit TRBD2. Sequenced material: CD4+ T cells sorted from PBMCs, taken on the day of the yellow fever booster vaccination. The sequence was obtained from a man aged 25-40 years who received the YFV17D yellow fever vaccine. The CDR3: CASSLGRGTSYEQYF. Here the CDR3 DNA reads TGTGCCAGCAGTTTAGGGCGGGGGACGAGCTACGAGCAGTACTTC.